The rows below give T cell receptor beta chains drawn from one sample of a study of shared clonotypes between healthy human individuals. Measured with immunoSEQ multiplex PCR; TCRdb has only the in-frame clones, and not every one. The repertoire consists of over a million clones, with around 97% occurring once and the leading ten covering more than 0.9%. The specimen sequenced was naive CD4+ T cells sorted from blood. All receptors come from a man aged 25 to 45 in good health. Both conserved end residues are part of each CDR3. The D gene is left open where the match is weak. Size tells how often a clone was seen (once, few, many) or the class of an expanded clone, and some rows leave it out.

D	V	size	J	CDR3	DNA
TRBD2	TRBV9	NA	TRBJ2-1	CASSVVSRGVNEQFF	TGTGCCAGCAGCGTAGTGTCGCGGGGGGTAAATGAGCAGTTCTTC
TRBD2	TRBV18	NA	TRBJ2-5	CASSPLAGVEETQYF	TGTGCCAGCTCACCTCTAGCGGGAGTGGAAGAGACCCAGTACTTC
TRBD1	TRBV6-1	NA	TRBJ1-1	CASRDRINTEAFF	TGTGCCAGCAGGGACAGGATTAACACTGAAGCTTTCTTT
NA	TRBV6-6	NA	TRBJ2-1	CASSYRAGSNNEQFF	TGTGCCAGCAGTTACAGGGCCGGGAGTAACAATGAGCAGTTCTTC
NA	TRBV28	NA	TRBJ1-1	CASGGLGTEAFF	TGTGCCTCGGGGGGCCTTGGTACTGAAGCTTTCTTT
NA	TRBV4-3	once	TRBJ2-5	CASSLARGLETQYF	TGCGCCAGCAGCCTCGCACGGGGGCTAGAGACCCAGTACTTC
NA	TRBV5-6	NA	TRBJ2-1	CASTTPPYNEQFF	TGTGCCAGCACCACACCACCCTACAATGAGCAGTTCTTC
NA	TRBV7-9	NA	TRBJ2-7	CASSLKDTSYEQYF	TGTGCCAGCAGCTTAAAAGACACATCCTACGAGCAGTACTTC
TRBD2	TRBV5-1	NA	TRBJ2-1	CASSSRPGLANEQFF	TGCGCCAGCAGCTCGCGACCGGGACTAGCAAATGAGCAGTTCTTC
NA	TRBV2	NA	TRBJ1-1	CASSGEGTRRLNTEAFF	TGTGCCAGCAGTGGGGAGGGGACTCGGCGTTTGAACACTGAAGCTTTCTTT
NA	TRBV27	NA	TRBJ1-2	CASSLLGTEANYGYTF	TGTGCCAGCAGTTTATTGGGGACGGAAGCTAACTATGGCTACACCTTC
TRBD2	TRBV4-1	NA	TRBJ2-1	CASSRGGGGLLGEQFF	TGCGCCAGCAGCCGTGGCGGGGGTGGGTTACTAGGGGAGCAGTTCTTC
TRBD1	TRBV7-2	NA	TRBJ1-4	CASSFGQDRLGIEKLFF	TGTGCCAGCAGCTTCGGACAGGACCGATTGGGGATCGAAAAACTGTTTTTT
NA	TRBV18	NA	TRBJ1-3	CASSPSKGSLGNTIYF	TGTGCCAGCTCACCATCAAAAGGCTCTCTAGGAAACACCATATATTTT
NA	TRBV7-2	NA	TRBJ1-3	CASSLAYTIYF	TGTGCCAGCAGCCTGGCCTACACCATATATTTT
NA	TRBV14	NA	TRBJ2-1	CASSQRHRGEQFF	TGTGCCAGCAGCCAAAGGCACCGGGGTGAGCAGTTCTTC
TRBD2	TRBV29-1	NA	TRBJ2-3	CSDWSALAGGDTQYF	TGCAGCGACTGGTCGGCCCTAGCGGGAGGAGATACGCAGTATTTT
TRBD2	TRBV7-8	NA	TRBJ2-1	CASSPRTGTSAYNEQFF	TGTGCCAGCAGCCCCAGAACCGGGACTAGCGCATACAATGAGCAGTTCTTC
NA	TRBV29-1	once	TRBJ2-1	CSVEGNSNHYNEQFF	TGCAGCGTTGAGGGTAATTCCAACCATTACAATGAGCAGTTCTTC
NA	TRBV5-1	NA	TRBJ2-3	CASTQGGAHTDTQYF	TGCGCCAGCACCCAGGGGGGAGCCCACACAGATACGCAGTATTTT
TRBD1	TRBV18	NA	TRBJ2-7	CASSPGRGGTGVNEQYF	TGTGCCAGCTCACCAGGAAGGGGCGGGACAGGGGTGAACGAGCAGTACTTC
NA	TRBV14	NA	TRBJ1-1	CASSHWAGGTNTEAFF	TGTGCCAGCAGCCATTGGGCGGGGGGAACGAACACTGAAGCTTTCTTT
NA	TRBV4-3	NA	TRBJ2-2	CASSHPGGGELFF	TGCGCCAGCAGCCACCCCGGGGGCGGGGAGCTGTTTTTT
NA	TRBV25-1	once	TRBJ1-1	CASSPGQKNTEAFF	TGTGCCAGCAGTCCCGGACAGAAGAACACTGAAGCTTTCTTT
TRBD2	TRBV2	NA	TRBJ2-7	CASSVAGQGYEQYF	TGTGCCAGCAGTGTAGCGGGCCAGGGCTACGAGCAGTACTTC
TRBD1	TRBV5-1	NA	TRBJ1-4	CASSLEGGPTNEKLFF	TGCGCCAGCAGCTTGGAAGGGGGCCCAACTAATGAAAAACTGTTTTTT
NA	TRBV9	NA	TRBJ2-7	CASSPSQGYEQYF	TGTGCCAGCAGCCCGAGTCAGGGTTACGAGCAGTACTTC
NA	TRBV28	NA	TRBJ2-4	CASSSRTLQYF	TGTGCCAGCAGTTCCCGGACACTTCAGTACTTC
NA	TRBV5-1	NA	TRBJ1-1	CASSLFWGTEAFF	TGCGCCAGCAGCTTGTTTTGGGGCACTGAAGCTTTCTTT
TRBD1	TRBV5-1	NA	TRBJ2-2	CASSANPQGAVPPGELFF	TGCGCCAGCAGCGCCAATCCCCAGGGGGCGGTTCCTCCCGGGGAGCTGTTTTTT
TRBD2	TRBV6-5	NA	TRBJ2-7	CASKLTSLAGVEQYF	TGTGCCAGCAAACTTACGTCACTAGCGGGAGTCGAGCAGTACTTC
TRBD2	TRBV10-3	NA	TRBJ2-1	CAISESLAASYNEQFF	TGTGCCATCAGTGAGTCGCTAGCGGCTAGCTACAATGAGCAGTTCTTC
NA	TRBV5-6	once	TRBJ2-3	CASSLEVYRSTDTQYF	TGTGCCAGCAGCTTGGAGGTATACAGGAGCACAGATACGCAGTATTTT
NA	TRBV7-9	once	TRBJ1-3	CASSRKGIASGNTIYF	TGTGCCAGCAGCCGCAAGGGGATAGCCTCTGGAAACACCATATATTTT
TRBD2	TRBV5-1	NA	TRBJ2-1	CASSLGGLAGGPDNEQFF	TGCGCCAGCAGCTTGGGCGGACTAGCGGGAGGGCCTGACAATGAGCAGTTCTTC
NA	TRBV6-1	NA	TRBJ2-1	CASNHRRGYEQFF	TGTGCCAGCAACCACCGGAGAGGCTATGAGCAGTTCTTC
NA	TRBV6-6	NA	TRBJ2-3	CASSRVDTQYF	TGTGCCAGCAGCAGGGTGGATACGCAGTATTTT
NA	TRBV5-1	NA	TRBJ2-7	CASSLDDEQYF	TGCGCCAGCAGCTTGGATGACGAGCAGTACTTC
NA	TRBV18	NA	TRBJ1-2	CASSPQGNYGYTF	TGTGCCAGCTCACCACAGGGGAACTATGGCTACACCTTC